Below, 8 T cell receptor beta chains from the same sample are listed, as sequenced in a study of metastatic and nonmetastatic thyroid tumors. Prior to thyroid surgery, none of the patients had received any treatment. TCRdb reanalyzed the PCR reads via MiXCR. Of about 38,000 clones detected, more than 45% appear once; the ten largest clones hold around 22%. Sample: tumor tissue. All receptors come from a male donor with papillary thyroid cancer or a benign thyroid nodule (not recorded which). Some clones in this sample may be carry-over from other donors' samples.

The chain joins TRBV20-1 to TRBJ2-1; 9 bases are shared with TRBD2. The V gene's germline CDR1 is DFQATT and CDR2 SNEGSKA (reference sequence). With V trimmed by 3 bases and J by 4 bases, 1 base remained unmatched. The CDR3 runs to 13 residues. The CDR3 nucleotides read TGCAGTGCTAGCAGCGGGGGGTACAATGAGCAGTTCTTC. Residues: CSASSGGYNEQFF.

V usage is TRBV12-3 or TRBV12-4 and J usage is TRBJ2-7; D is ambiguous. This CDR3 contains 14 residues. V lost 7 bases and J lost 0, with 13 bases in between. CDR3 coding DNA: TGTGCCAGCAATTTGAATTACGGCTCCTACGAGCAGTACTTC. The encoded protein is CASNLNYGSYEQYF.

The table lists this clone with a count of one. The CDR3 DNA reads TGTGCCAGCAGCCAAGGACTGAATAAGGTCAACGAGCAGTACTTC. It yields the protein CASSQGLNKVNEQYF. The chain employs TRBV14 and TRBJ2-7; D ambiguous. Germline V gives CDR1 SGHDN, CDR2 FVKESK. V lost 1 base, J lost 5 bases, and 15 bases lay in between. The CDR3 totals 15 residues.

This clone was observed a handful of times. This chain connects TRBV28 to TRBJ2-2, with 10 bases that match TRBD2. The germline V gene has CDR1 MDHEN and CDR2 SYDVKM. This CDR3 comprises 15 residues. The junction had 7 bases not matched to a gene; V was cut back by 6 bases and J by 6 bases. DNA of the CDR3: TGTGCCAGCAGCCTAGGGACTAGCGAGGCCGGGGAGCTGTTTTTT. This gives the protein CASSLGTSEAGELFF.

CDR3 loop: CSAEDTDTEAFF. CDR3 nucleotide sequence: TGCAGTGCTGAGGACACTGACACTGAAGCTTTCTTT. This chain uses TRBV20-1 with TRBJ1-1; perhaps TRBD1 as D (5 bases). Trimming left V 5 bases short and J 3 bases short, with 10 bases between. In germline, CDR1 is DFQATT, CDR2 SNEGSKA (reference sequence). The CDR3 runs 12 residues.

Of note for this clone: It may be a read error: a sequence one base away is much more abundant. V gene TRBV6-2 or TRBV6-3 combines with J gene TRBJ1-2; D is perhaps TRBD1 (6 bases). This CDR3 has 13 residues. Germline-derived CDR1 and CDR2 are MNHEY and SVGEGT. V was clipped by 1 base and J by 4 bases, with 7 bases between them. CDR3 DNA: TGTGCCAGCAGTTACTGGACAGCCTATGGCTACACCTTC. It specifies CASSYWTAYGYTF.

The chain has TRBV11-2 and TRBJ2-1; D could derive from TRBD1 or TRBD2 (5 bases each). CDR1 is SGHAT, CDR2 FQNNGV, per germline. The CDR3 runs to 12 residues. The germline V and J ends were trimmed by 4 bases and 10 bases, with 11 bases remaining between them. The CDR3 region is CASSSLGVEQFF. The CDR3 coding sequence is TGTGCCAGCAGCTCCCTGGGGGTCGAGCAGTTCTTC.

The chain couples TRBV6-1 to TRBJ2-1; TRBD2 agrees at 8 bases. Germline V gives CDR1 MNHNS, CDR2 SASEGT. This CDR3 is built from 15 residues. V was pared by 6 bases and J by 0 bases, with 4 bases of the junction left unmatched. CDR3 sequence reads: CASSWSGSSYNEQFF. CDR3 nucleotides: TGTGCCAGCAGCTGGAGCGGGAGCTCCTACAATGAGCAGTTCTTC.